What follows describes a single TCR beta chain. Its antigen is not yet known. Base qualities are missing; no much larger clone stands one base away. The library was built by means of multiplex PCR. Reads for this sample came from an Illumina HiSeq 4000. CDR3 regions were amplified by Arm-PCR with iRepertoire HTBI primers to construct TCR beta libraries. Before sequencing, the PCR products underwent gel purification. For the original study's pipeline: A total of under 80 TRBV and some 15 TRBJ segments were identified across samples and were used for gene usage analysis of CDR3 amino acid clonotypes. Filtered high-quality paired reads were merged into contigs using COPE and FqMerger. BLAST was used to align contigs to IMGT TRBV, TRBD and TRBJ reference genes, with CDR3 defined following IMGT. Any clonotype with a frequency above 0.1% was classified as a highly expanded clone. Shannon entropy served as the measure of repertoire diversity, while the Gini coefficient captured V-J evenness. Public clonotypes were defined as clonotypes shared by more than one individual. TCRdb reran the public reads through fastp at Q25 and MiXCR, keeping productive beta chains. Rows with a matching CDR3 protein are joined into one entry that keeps the most common DNA and genes. These V and J calls originate from TCRdb's pipeline instead of the authors' own analysis. Here the sample has 450,000 to 600,000 distinct CDR3 sequences; under 20% occur a single time. The biggest ten clones account for more than 10% of the sample.

The record originates from a study of regulatory T cells in long-lasting Graves disease (dated by TCRdb to the early 2020s). Background for the entire study: Patients with newly diagnosed Graves' disease had been on antithyroid drugs for under 3 months. The study was registered as a clinical trial and conducted in China. A total of around 33 samples were covered by TCR sequencing, comprising roughly 13 persistent and 20 newly diagnosed Graves' disease patients. Persistent Graves' disease patients were compared with newly diagnosed Graves' disease patients by peripheral blood TCR sequencing and RNA sequencing. Results and caveats for the whole study, not just this receptor: More public clonotypes were shared among persistent patients (roughly 2,900) than among newly diagnosed patients (approximately 1,000). Lower TCR Shannon entropy and fewer highly expanded clones were observed in persistent Graves' disease patients than in newly diagnosed patients, which suggested clonal expansion. The authors noted that the small sample size was a limitation that may lower accuracy. Sequencing and analysis were restricted to the TCR beta chain. Because the primary lesion, thyroid tissue, could not be accessed, the study looked at peripheral blood alone. Persistent disease showed preferential use of TRBV28, TRBJ1-2 and TRBJ2-5, whereas newly diagnosed disease favored TRBV20-1 and TRBJ2-1.

The germline V end is reduced by 5 bases and the J end by 12 bases; junction bases left unmatched: 11. The CDR3 runs 15 residues from the cysteine to the phenylalanine. Of all the DNA, just the CDR3 is kept, 45 bases in frame from base 1. CDR1 and CDR2 are read off the germline V gene (reference sequence) as SEHNR and FQNEAQ. This sample's time point label indicates: newly diagnosed GD, antithyroid drugs for less than 3 months. For both TCR sequencing and RNA sequencing, RNA was extracted from PBMCs in TRIzol. Graves' disease was diagnosed according to American Thyroid Association guidelines. Patients were recruited from an endocrinology department in Xi'an, China. From each patient, approximately 9.9 milliliters of peripheral blood was collected into an EDTA anticoagulant tube. Ficoll Paque Plus density gradient separation was used to isolate PBMCs, and no additional T cell sorting was done. An Agilent 2100 Bioanalyzer and agarose gel were used to check RNA quality, and a NanoDrop 2000 was used to measure RNA concentration.

The data were also submitted as part of a second study, on T cells in Graves' hyperthyroidism and ophthalmopathy. As the second publication notes: A patient counted as having stable Graves' hyperthyroidism if no progression to ophthalmopathy occurred over 18 months of follow-up. Hyperthyroidism patients were aged 18 to 65 years and newly diagnosed, with disease duration of less than 2 months. Patients with uncontrolled infections, other autoimmune diseases, pregnancy or lactation were excluded. Diagnoses relied on clinical symptoms, serum thyroxine and TRAb, thyroid ultrasound and orbital computed tomography. The first round of RT-PCR for the TCR CDR3 was performed with the HTBI primer set and the Qiagen OneStep RT-PCR kit. Most expanded thyroid clonotypes (frequency above 0.001) were also found in blood, which suggests that blood repertoires may mirror thyroid immune responses. A 13 V-J signature model separated ophthalmopathy from stable hyperthyroidism, with around 90% sensitivity and 81% to 83% specificity in cross-validation and 80%/75% in testing. In validation, progression to ophthalmopathy was predicted by the model with around 70% sensitivity and nearly 75% specificity, a median of approximately 6.5 months before onset. To identify distinguishing TCR V-J signatures, a discovery cohort of some 99 patients was used, comprising under 45 with Graves' ophthalmopathy and around 57 with stable Graves' hyperthyroidism. Whether ophthalmopathy could be predicted prospectively was tested in an independent validation cohort made up of under 20 hyperthyroidism patients plus 17 patients who later progressed to ophthalmopathy. The 75 to 100 discovery patients were divided at random into training and test sets in a 7:3 ratio. In addition, the study compared T-cell repertoires in thyroid tissue and in blood from over 5 Graves' hyperthyroidism patients. Once sampling was done, hyperthyroidism patients were given methimazole at a starting dose of 30 mg daily, whereas ophthalmopathy patients were given high-dose intravenous methylprednisolone. A second multiplex PCR round built the libraries, followed by size selection and purification. Sequencing of the libraries was done on an Illumina HiSeq2000 using paired-end 100 bp reads. SOAPnuke was used to process the raw data, with reads discarded if the reads contained adapters or uncalled bases, had a mean Phred below 15, or lacked an exact constant-primer or identifier match. COPE v1.2.5 was used to merge high-quality paired reads, and clonotypes were defined as unique nucleotide sequences. MiTCR v1.1 was used to align the clonotypes against IMGT TRBV, TRBD and TRBJ reference segments. Analysis was restricted to V-J combinations with a frequency above 0.0001, which covered 98% to 99.2% of repertoires. A TCS score was defined as the ratio between F50 (clonal expansion) and ExV (chaos), using BLOSUM62-based TCRdist between CDR3 peptides within each V-J. Welch's t-statistics and random forest reduced just over 500 V-J features to 10 to 15, which were used in a naive Bayes classifier (R e1071). No statistical method was used to fix the sample size in advance, and group allocation was not hidden from the investigators. TCR Vbeta CDR3 sequencing of some 140 peripheral blood samples (43 ophthalmopathy, 75 hyperthyroidism and approximately 17 progressor patients) is reported in the paper.

Source: peripheral blood mononuclear cells (PBMCs), taken at new diagnosis, from a patient treated with antithyroid drugs. The receptor was derived from a man aged 40-49 years with Graves disease. Donor details come from another sample of the same person, matched by shared clones. The chain employs TRBV7-9 and TRBJ2-1, with 12 bases aligning to TRBD2. The nucleotides read TGTGCCAGCAGCCCGACTAGCGGGAGTTCCTCCGGGCAGTTCTTC. It translates as CASSPTSGSSSGQFF. Outside the CDR3, residues come from the reference TRBV7-9 and TRBJ2-1 proteins, so the full variable domain is: DTGVSQNPRHKITKRGQNVTFRCDPISEHNRLYWYRQTLGQGPEFLTYFQNEAQLEKSRLLSDRFSAERPKGSFSTLEIQRTEQGDSAMYLCASSPTSGSSSGQFFGPGTRLTVL.